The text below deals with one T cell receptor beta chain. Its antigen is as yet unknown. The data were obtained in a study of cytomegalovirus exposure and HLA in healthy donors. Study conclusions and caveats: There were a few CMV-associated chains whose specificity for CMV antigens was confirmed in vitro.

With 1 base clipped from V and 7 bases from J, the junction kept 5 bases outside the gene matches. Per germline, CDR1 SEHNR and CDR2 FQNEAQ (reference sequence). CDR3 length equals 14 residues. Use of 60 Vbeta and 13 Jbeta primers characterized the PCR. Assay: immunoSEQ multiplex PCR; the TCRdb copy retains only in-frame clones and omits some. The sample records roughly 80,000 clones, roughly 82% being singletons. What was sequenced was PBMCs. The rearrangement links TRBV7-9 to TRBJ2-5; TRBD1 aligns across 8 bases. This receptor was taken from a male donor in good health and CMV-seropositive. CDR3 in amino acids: CASSLGRDRWTQYF. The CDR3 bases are TGTGCCAGCAGCTTAGGCCGGGACAGGTGGACCCAGTACTTC.